The TCR beta chain described here comes from a study of OX40 agonist ivuxolimab in advanced cancers. Study background: Age averaged roughly 60 years (range roughly 20 to 90), and 82.7% were male. Study-level results: Expanded clones belonging to CD8+ T cells outnumbered, on average, those of CD4+.

Worth noting for this clone: What it recognizes is unknown.

Repertoires were generated with immunoSEQ multiplex PCR, while TCRdb's copy carries only in-frame clones and drops some. The table records some 47,000 clones, approximately 85% of them present only once. Sampled blood was obtained at baseline, cycle 4 day 1, and cycle 7 day 1. V lost 3 bases to trimming and J lost 3 bases, with 6 bases between them. Germline V lookup: CDR1 MNHNS, CDR2 SASEGT. The CDR3 has 12 residues. The source is an adult with an advanced solid tumor such as melanoma, head and neck, liver or kidney cancer. The sample in question was CD4+ or CD8+ T cells sorted from blood, obtained in a trial of the OX40 agonist ivuxolimab. The chain has TRBV6-1 and TRBJ2-7; unclear D gene. The CDR3 nucleotides are TGTGCCAGCAGTGAGGCAGGCTACGAGCAGTACTTC. Protein sequence: CASSEAGYEQYF.